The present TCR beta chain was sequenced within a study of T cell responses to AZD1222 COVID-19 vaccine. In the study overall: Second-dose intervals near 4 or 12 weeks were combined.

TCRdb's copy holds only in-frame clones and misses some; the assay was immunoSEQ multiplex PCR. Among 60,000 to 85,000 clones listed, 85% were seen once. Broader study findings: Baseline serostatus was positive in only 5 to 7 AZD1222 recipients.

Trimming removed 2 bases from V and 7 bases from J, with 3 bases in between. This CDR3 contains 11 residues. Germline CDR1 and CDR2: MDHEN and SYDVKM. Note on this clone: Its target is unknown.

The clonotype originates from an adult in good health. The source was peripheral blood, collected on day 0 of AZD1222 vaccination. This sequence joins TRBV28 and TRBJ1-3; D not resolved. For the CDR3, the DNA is TGTGCCAGCAGTTTAACGAACACCATATATTTT. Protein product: CASSLTNTIYF.